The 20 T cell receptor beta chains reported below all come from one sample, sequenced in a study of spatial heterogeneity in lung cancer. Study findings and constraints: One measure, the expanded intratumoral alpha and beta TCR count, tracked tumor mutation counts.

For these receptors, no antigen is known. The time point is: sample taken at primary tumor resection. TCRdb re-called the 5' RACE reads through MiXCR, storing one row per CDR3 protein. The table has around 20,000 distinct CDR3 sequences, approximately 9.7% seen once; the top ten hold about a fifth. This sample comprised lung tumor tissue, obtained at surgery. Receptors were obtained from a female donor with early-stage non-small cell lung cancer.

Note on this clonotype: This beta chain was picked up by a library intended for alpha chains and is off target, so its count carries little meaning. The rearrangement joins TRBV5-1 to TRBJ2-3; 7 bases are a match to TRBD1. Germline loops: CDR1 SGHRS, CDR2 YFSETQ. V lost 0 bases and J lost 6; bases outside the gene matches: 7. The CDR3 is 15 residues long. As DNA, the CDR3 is TGCGCCAGCAGCTTGGGGACAGGAGGCCGGGATACGCAGTATTTT. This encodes CASSLGTGGRDTQYF.

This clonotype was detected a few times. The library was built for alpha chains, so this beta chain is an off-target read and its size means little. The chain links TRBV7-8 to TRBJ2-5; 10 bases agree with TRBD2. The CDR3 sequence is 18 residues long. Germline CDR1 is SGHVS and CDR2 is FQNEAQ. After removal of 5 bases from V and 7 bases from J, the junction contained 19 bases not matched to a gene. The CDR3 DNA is TGTGCCAGCAGCACCCAGACTAGCGGGCCTAATTCTTTTAGGACCCAGTACTTC. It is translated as CASSTQTSGPNSFRTQYF. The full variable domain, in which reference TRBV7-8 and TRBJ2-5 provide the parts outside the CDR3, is GAGVSQSPRYKVAKRGQDVALRCDPISGHVSLFWYQQALGQGPEFLTYFQNEAQLDKSGLPSDRFFAERPEGSVSTLKIQRTQQEDSAVYLCASSTQTSGPNSFRTQYFGPGTRLLVL.

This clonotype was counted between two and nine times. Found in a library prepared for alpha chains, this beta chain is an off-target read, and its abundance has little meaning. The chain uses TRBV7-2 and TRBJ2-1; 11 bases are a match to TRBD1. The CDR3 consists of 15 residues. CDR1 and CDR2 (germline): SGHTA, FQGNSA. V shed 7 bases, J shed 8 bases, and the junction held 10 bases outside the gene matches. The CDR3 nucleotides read TGTGCCAGCACCTTCACCGGACAGGGGGCCTATGAGCAGTTCTTC. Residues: CASTFTGQGAYEQFF.

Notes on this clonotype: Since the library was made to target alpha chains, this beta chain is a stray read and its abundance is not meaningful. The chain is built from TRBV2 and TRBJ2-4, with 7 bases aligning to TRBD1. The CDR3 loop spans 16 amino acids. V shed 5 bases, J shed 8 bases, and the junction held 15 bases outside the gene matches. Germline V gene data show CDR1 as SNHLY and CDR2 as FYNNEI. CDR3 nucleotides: TGTGCCAGCAGTTTTTTCCCCCGGGACAGAAAAGACATTCAGTACTTC. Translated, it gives CASSFFPRDRKDIQYF.

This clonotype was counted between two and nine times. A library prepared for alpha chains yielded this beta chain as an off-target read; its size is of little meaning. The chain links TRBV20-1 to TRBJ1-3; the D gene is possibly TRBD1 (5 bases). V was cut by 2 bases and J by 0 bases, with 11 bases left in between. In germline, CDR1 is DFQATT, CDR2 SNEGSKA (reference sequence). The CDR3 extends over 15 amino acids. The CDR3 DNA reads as TGCAGTGCTAGACTAGGGGAGAGCTCTGGAAACACCATATATTTT. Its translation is CSARLGESSGNTIYF.

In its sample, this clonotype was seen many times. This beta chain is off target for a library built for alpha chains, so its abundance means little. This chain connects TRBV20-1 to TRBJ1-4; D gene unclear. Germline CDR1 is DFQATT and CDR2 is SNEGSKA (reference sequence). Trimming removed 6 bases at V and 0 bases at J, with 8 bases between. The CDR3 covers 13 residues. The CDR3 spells CSAPETTNEKLFF. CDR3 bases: TGCAGTGCCCCGGAAACAACTAATGAAAAACTGTTTTTT.

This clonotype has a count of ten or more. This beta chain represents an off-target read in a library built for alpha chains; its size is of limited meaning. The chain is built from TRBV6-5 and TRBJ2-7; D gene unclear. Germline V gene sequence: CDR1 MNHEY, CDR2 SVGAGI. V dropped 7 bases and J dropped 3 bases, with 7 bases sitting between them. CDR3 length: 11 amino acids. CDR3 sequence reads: CASTDHYEQYF. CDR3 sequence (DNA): TGTGCCAGCACTGACCACTACGAGCAGTACTTC.

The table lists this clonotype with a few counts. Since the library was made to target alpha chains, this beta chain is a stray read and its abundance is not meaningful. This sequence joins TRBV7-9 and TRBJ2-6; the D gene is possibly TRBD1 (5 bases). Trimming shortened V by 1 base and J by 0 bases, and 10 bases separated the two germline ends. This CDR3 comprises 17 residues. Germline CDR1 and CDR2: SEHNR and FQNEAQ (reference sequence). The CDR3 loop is CASSLGGLSSGANVLTF. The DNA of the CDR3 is TGTGCCAGCAGCTTAGGGGGCTTGAGCTCTGGGGCCAACGTCCTGACTTTC.

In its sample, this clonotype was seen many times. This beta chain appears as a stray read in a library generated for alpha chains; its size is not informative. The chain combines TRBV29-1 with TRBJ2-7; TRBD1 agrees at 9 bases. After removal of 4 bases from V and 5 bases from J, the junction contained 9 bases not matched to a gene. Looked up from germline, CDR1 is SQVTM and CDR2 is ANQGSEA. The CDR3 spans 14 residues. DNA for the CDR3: TGCAGCGTTGCAGGACAGGGGAGGATGCACGAGCAGTACTTC. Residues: CSVAGQGRMHEQYF.

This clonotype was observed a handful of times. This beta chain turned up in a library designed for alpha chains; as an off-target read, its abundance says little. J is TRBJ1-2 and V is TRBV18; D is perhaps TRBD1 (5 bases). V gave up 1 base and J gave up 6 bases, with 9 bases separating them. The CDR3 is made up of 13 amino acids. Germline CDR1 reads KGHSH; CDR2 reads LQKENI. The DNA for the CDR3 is TGTGCCAGCTCACCACGAGGGGTGGATGGCTACACCTTC. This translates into CASSPRGVDGYTF.

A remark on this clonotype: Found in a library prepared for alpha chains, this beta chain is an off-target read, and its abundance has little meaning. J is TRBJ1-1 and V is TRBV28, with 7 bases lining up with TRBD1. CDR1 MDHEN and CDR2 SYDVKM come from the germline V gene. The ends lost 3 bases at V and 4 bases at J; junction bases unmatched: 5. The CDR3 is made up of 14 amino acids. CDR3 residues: CASSFYRGRTEAFF. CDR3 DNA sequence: TGTGCCAGCAGTTTTTATAGGGGGCGCACTGAAGCTTTCTTT.

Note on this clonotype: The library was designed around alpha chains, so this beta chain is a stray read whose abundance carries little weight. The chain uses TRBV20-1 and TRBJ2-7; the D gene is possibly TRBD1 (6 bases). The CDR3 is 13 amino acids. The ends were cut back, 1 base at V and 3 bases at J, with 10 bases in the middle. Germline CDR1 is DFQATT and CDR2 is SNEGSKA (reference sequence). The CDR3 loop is CSARAPTGYEQYF. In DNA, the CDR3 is TGCAGTGCTAGAGCCCCGACAGGCTACGAGCAGTACTTC.

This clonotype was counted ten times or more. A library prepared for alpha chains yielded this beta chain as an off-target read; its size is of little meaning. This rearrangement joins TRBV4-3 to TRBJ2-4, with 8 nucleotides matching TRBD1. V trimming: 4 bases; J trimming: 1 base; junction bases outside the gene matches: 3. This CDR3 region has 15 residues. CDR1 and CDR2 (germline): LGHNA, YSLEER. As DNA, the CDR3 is TGCGCCAGCAGCCGGGGGGACAGGGCCAAAAACATTCAGTACTTC. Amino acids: CASSRGDRAKNIQYF.

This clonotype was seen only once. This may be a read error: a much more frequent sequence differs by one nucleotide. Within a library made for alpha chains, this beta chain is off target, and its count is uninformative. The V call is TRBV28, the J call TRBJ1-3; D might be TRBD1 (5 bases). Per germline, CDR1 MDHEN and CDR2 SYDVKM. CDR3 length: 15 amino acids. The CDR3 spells CASSSSGAGGSTIYF. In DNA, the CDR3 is TGTGCCAGCAGTTCCTCTGGGGCGGGCGGAAGCACCATATATTTT.

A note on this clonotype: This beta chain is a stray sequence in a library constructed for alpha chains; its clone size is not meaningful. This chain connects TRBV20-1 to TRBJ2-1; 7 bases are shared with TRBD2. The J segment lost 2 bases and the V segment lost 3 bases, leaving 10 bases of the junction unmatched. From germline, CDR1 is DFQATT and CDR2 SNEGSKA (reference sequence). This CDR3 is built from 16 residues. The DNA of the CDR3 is TGCAGTGCTAGCATAGTCAGCGGGGCCACCTACAATGAGCAGTTCTTC. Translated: CSASIVSGATYNEQFF.

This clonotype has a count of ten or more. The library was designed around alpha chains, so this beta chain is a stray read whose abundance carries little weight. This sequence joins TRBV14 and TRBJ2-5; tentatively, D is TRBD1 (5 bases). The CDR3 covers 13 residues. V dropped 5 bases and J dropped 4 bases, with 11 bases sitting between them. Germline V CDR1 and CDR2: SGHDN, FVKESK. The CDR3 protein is CASSARERETQYF. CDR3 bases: TGTGCCAGCAGCGCCAGGGAAAGAGAGACCCAGTACTTC.

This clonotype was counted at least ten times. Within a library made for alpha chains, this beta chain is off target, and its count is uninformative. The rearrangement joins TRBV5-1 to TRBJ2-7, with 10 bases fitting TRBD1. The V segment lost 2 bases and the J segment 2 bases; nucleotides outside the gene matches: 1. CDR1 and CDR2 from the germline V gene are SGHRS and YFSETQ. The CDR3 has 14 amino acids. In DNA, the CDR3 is TGCGCCAGCAGCTTCGGGACAGGGGCCTACGAGCAGTACTTC. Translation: CASSFGTGAYEQYF.

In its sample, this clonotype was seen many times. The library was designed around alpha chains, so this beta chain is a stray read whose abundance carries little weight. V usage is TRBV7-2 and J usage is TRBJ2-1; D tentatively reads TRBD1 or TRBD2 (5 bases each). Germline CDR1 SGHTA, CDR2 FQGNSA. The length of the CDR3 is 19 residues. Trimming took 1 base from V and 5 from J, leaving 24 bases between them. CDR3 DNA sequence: TGTGCCAGCAGCTTAGACAGGCCCCCCTTGGACGGGACGGACAATGAGCAGTTCTTC. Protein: CASSLDRPPLDGTDNEQFF.

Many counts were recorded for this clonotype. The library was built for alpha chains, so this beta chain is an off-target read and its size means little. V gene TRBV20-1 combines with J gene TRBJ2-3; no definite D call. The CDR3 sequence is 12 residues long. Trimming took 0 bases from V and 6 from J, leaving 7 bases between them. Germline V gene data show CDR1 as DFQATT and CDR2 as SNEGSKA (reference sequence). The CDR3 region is CSARDNRDTQYF. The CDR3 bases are TGCAGTGCTAGAGACAATAGGGATACGCAGTATTTT.

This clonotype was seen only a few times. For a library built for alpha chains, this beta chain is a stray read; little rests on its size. CDR3 in amino acids: CSARGRGKAFF. CDR3 in DNA: TGCAGTGCTAGAGGGCGAGGGAAAGCTTTCTTT. This rearrangement joins TRBV20-1 to TRBJ1-1; D remains unclear. With 1 base removed from V and 9 bases from J, the gap between germline ends came to 9 bases. Germline V gene lookup returns CDR1 DFQATT and CDR2 SNEGSKA (reference sequence). This CDR3 comprises 11 residues.